This T cell receptor (beta chain) was profiled in a study of blood T cell repertoires in COVID-19. Across the whole study: Collection of acute and convalescent COVID-19 samples took place in the United States, Italy and Spain. Sources were T cells, B-cell-depleted T cells, or PBMCs; the material itself was cDNA or gDNA.

In the original analysis: Reference gene primer amplification gave nucleated cell count estimates. TCRdb keeps only in-frame clones here, not all; method: immunoSEQ multiplex PCR. V and J calls plus clone size are reproduced from that table; the DNA served to infer D and trimming. The table includes tens of thousands of clones, approximately 91% detected once. This clone came up once. Sequencing was carried out using peripheral blood. This TCR was sampled from a human donor with active COVID-19. The donor label of this sample is uncertain.

This chain's CDR3 is CASSSSGVVSGNTIYF. The CDR3, as DNA: TGTGCCAGCAGTTCATCCGGGGTAGTCTCTGGAAACACCATATATTTT. The chain is built from TRBV6-5 and TRBJ1-3; the D is unclear. The CDR3 is 16 residues long. Deletions cut 4 bases from V and 0 bases from J, with 13 bases between. The V gene's germline CDR1 is MNHEY and CDR2 SVGAGI.